A selection of T cell receptor beta chains follows, all from one sample in a study of blood T cell repertoires in COVID-19. Clones were sequenced by immunoSEQ multiplex PCR, and TCRdb holds only the in-frame ones, with some missing. The sample has 120,000 to 150,000 clones; 80% to 85% are singletons. Sequenced sample: peripheral blood. These receptors were taken from a human donor in a cohort sampled during active COVID-19. Each CDR3 is given with its conserved first and last residue. The D gene is left open where the match is weak. For some rows the clone size is stated as once, few or many, or as a class when expanded; others skip it.

TRBJ2-2	TRBV7-2	TRBD1	few	CASSSGTGVGELFF	TGTGCCAGCAGCTCCGGGACAGGAGTCGGGGAGCTGTTTTTT
TRBJ2-6	TRBV7-9	TRBD1	.	CASSLVGQGAPGANVLTF	TGTGCCAGCAGCTTAGTCGGGCAGGGGGCGCCAGGGGCCAACGTCCTGACTTTC
TRBJ1-6	TRBV18	TRBD1	.	CASSPTGGVDSPLHF	TGTGCCAGCTCACCAACAGGGGGCGTTGATTCACCCCTCCACTTT
TRBJ2-3	TRBV5-4	.	.	CASSLKGGSTDTQYF	TGTGCCAGCAGCTTGAAGGGCGGGAGCACAGATACGCAGTATTTT
TRBJ1-1	TRBV6-1	TRBD1	few	CASSDAGTGTTEAFF	TGTGCCAGCAGTGATGCCGGGACAGGGACCACTGAAGCTTTCTTT
TRBJ2-1	TRBV30	TRBD2	.	CAWSRGGGATNEQFF	TGTGCCTGGAGCCGAGGCGGGGGGGCAACGAATGAGCAGTTCTTC
TRBJ2-6	TRBV4-3	.	.	CASSQDIGSGANVLTF	TGCGCCAGCAGCCAAGATATCGGCTCTGGGGCCAACGTCCTGACTTTC
TRBJ2-2	TRBV7-2	TRBD1	.	CASSPSGQSWTNPGELFF	TGTGCCAGCAGCCCCTCGGGACAGTCCTGGACCAACCCCGGGGAGCTGTTTTTT
TRBJ2-3	TRBV10-3	.	.	CATKQDTDTQYF	TGTGCCACCAAGCAGGACACAGATACGCAGTATTTT
TRBJ2-2	TRBV5-4	.	once	CASSYSWRNTGELFF	TGTGCCAGCAGCTACTCGTGGAGGAACACCGGGGAGCTGTTTTTT
TRBJ1-2	TRBV5-1	.	.	CASSQNRVDGYTF	TGCGCCAGCAGTCAGAACAGAGTAGATGGCTACACCTTC
TRBJ2-2	TRBV10-3	.	.	CAMTRGVNTGELFF	TGTGCCATGACCAGGGGTGTGAACACCGGGGAGCTGTTTTTT
TRBJ1-2	TRBV30	TRBD1	.	CAWSVQGGRGGYTF	TGTGCCTGGAGTGTACAAGGGGGCAGGGGTGGCTACACCTTC
TRBJ1-2	TRBV10-2	.	.	CASSESRGGPGYTF	TGCGCCAGCAGTGAGTCGAGGGGAGGCCCTGGCTACACCTTC
TRBJ2-3	TRBV10-2	TRBD2	.	CASSGKASGWGGTQYF	TGCGCCAGCAGCGGCAAAGCTAGCGGCTGGGGGGGTACGCAGTATTTT